A selection of T cell receptor beta chains follows, all from one sample in a study of T cell responses to AZD1222 COVID-19 vaccine. The data were produced by immunoSEQ multiplex PCR, yet TCRdb's version contains in-frame clones alone and is incomplete. The table lists approximately 84,000 clones, 89% of them singletons. The sample in question was peripheral blood, obtained on day 0 of AZD1222 vaccination. These receptors all stem from an adult in good health. Each CDR3 is given with its conserved first and last residue. The D gene is left open where the match is weak. Clone size, where shown, is once, few, many, or a class for clones that have expanded.

CDR3: CASSFQGVSTDTQYF
DNA: TGTGCCAGCAGCTTTCAGGGGGTGAGCACAGATACGCAGTATTTT
V: TRBV7-6
J: TRBJ2-3
size: once
D: TRBD1

CDR3: CASCGASGMVTQYF
DNA: TGTGCCAGCTGCGGGGCTAGCGGGATGGTCACGCAGTATTTT
V: TRBV5-6
J: TRBJ2-3
size: NA
D: TRBD2

CDR3: CASSVPGYYGYTF
DNA: TGTGCCAGCAGCGTACCCGGGTACTATGGCTACACCTTC
V: TRBV9
J: TRBJ1-2
size: NA
D: NA

CDR3: CASSLGTYEQYF
DNA: TGTGCCAGCAGCTTAGGGACCTACGAGCAGTACTTC
V: TRBV7-9
J: TRBJ2-7
size: NA
D: NA

CDR3: CASSFRNSPLHF
DNA: TGTGCCAGCAGTTTCCGCAATTCACCCCTCCACTTT
V: TRBV12-3/TRBV12-4
J: TRBJ1-6
size: few
D: NA

CDR3: CASSLIRASGRASHQYF
DNA: TGTGCCAGCAGTTTAATTAGGGCTAGCGGGAGGGCCTCCCATCAGTACTTC
V: TRBV28
J: TRBJ2-7
size: NA
D: TRBD2

CDR3: CAISEVNQPQHF
DNA: TGTGCCATCAGTGAAGTTAATCAGCCCCAGCATTTT
V: TRBV10-3
J: TRBJ1-5
size: NA
D: NA

CDR3: CASSPGLAGGPSYEQYF
DNA: TGTGCCAGCTCACCGGGACTAGCGGGAGGGCCTAGCTACGAGCAGTACTTC
V: TRBV18
J: TRBJ2-7
size: NA
D: TRBD2

CDR3: CASSLALAPYEQYF
DNA: TGTGCCAGCAGCTTGGCCCTAGCGCCCTACGAGCAGTACTTC
V: TRBV5-6
J: TRBJ2-7
size: NA
D: NA

CDR3: CASSLAPAGEIRQTSSGNTIYF
DNA: TGCGCCAGCAGCTTGGCCCCGGCTGGAGAGATTCGACAAACCTCCTCTGGAAACACCATATATTTT
V: TRBV5-1
J: TRBJ1-3
size: NA
D: NA

CDR3: CASSYGQGAHGYTF
DNA: TGTGCCAGCAGTTATGGACAGGGGGCGCATGGCTACACCTTC
V: TRBV6-5
J: TRBJ1-2
size: NA
D: TRBD1

CDR3: CASSLAKVGGSSYEQYF
DNA: TGCGCCAGCAGCTTGGCAAAGGTGGGGGGGAGCTCCTACGAGCAGTACTTC
V: TRBV5-1
J: TRBJ2-7
size: once
D: TRBD2

CDR3: CASSIVGTHTEAFF
DNA: TGTGCCAGTAGTATAGTAGGGACTCACACTGAAGCTTTCTTT
V: TRBV19
J: TRBJ1-1
size: NA
D: NA

CDR3: CASSYGTSGTDTQYF
DNA: TGTGCCAGCAGTTACGGGACTAGCGGCACAGATACGCAGTATTTT
V: TRBV6-5
J: TRBJ2-3
size: NA
D: TRBD2

CDR3: CASSLQGLHTEAFF
DNA: TGCGCCAGCAGCTTACAGGGTTTGCACACTGAAGCTTTCTTT
V: TRBV5-1
J: TRBJ1-1
size: NA
D: NA

CDR3: CASSYLGQINTEAFF
DNA: TGTGCCAGCAGTTACCTGGGTCAAATTAACACTGAAGCTTTCTTT
V: TRBV6-5
J: TRBJ1-1
size: NA
D: NA

CDR3: CASSPIAGSYEQYF
DNA: TGTGCCAGCAGTCCGATTGCGGGCAGCTACGAGCAGTACTTC
V: TRBV6-5
J: TRBJ2-7
size: NA
D: NA

CDR3: CASSQDTGVLRYEQYF
DNA: TGCGCCAGCAGCCAAGATACGGGGGTATTAAGGTACGAGCAGTACTTC
V: TRBV4-3
J: TRBJ2-7
size: NA
D: NA

CDR3: CASSPGGVSLTDTQYF
DNA: TGCGCCAGCAGCCCGGGTGGTGTAAGTTTGACAGATACGCAGTATTTT
V: TRBV5-1
J: TRBJ2-3
size: NA
D: NA